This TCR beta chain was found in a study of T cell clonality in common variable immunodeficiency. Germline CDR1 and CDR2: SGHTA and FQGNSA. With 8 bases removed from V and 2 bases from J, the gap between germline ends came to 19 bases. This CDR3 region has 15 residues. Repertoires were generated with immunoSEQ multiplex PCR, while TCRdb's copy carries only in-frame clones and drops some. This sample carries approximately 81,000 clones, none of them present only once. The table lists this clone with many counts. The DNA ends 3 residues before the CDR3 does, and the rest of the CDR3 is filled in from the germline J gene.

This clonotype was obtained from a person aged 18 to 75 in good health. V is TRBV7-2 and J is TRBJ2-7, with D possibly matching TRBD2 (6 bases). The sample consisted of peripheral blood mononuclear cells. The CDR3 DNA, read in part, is TGTGCCAGCGCTGGAGGGCTCACCTCCGCCTACGAG. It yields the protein CASAGGLTSAYE. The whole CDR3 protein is CASAGGLTSAYEQYF.